What follows are 28 T cell receptor beta chains derived from one specimen sequenced in a study of Ad26.COV2.S vaccination and SARS-CoV-2 variants. Data came from immunoSEQ multiplex PCR; TCRdb stores just in-frame clones and leaves some out. Of around 270,000 clones listed, 87% are singletons. Indicated treatment: 15 to 20 received Ad26.COV2.S at low or high dose, single or two shots; about 5 received placebo; per-sample allocation not given. Specimen acquisition occurred on day 63 following the initial vaccine or placebo injection. Sample: peripheral blood, taken in a trial of Ad26.COV2.S vaccine versus placebo. Receptors originate from a person between 18 and 65 years old who received the Ad26.COV2.S COVID-19 vaccine or a placebo.

The chain uses TRBV9 and TRBJ1-5, with 8 bases lining up with TRBD1. V dropped 0 bases and J dropped 7; count of bases not matched to a gene: 6. The germline gives CDR1 SGDLS, CDR2 YYNGEE. The CDR3 totals 15 residues. The CDR3 loop is CASSVGQGAGQPQHF. Written as DNA, the CDR3 is TGTGCCAGCAGCGTAGGTCAGGGGGCTGGGCAGCCCCAGCATTTT.

The J gene is TRBJ1-3, the V gene TRBV7-9; D remains unclear. The CDR3 runs to 15 residues. The V end was cut by 5 bases, the J end by 0 bases, with 11 bases between. Germline V gene lookup returns CDR1 SEHNR and CDR2 FQNEAQ (reference sequence). In DNA, the CDR3 is TGTGCCAGCAGCAAGGGCCCTAACTCTGGAAACACCATATATTTT. As protein: CASSKGPNSGNTIYF.

The chain links TRBV5-1 to TRBJ2-6; D call uncertain. The CDR3 runs 17 residues. The ends were cut back, 1 base at V and 4 bases at J, with 15 bases in the middle. Germline V CDR1 and CDR2: SGHRS, YFSETQ. CDR3 region: CASSLSKHSVGANVLTF. In DNA, the CDR3 is TGCGCCAGCAGCTTGTCCAAACATTCCGTGGGGGCCAACGTCCTGACTTTC.

The CDR3 sequence is CASSLNRGNEQYF. CDR3 nucleotide sequence: TGTGCCAGCAGCTTGAATCGAGGGAACGAGCAGTACTTC. V usage is TRBV11-2 and J usage is TRBJ2-7; D is perhaps TRBD2 (5 bases). Trimming cost V 3 bases and J 5 bases, with 11 bases left between them. In germline, CDR1 is SGHAT, CDR2 FQNNGV. This CDR3 has 13 residues.

This clone has only one observation. This chain links TRBV4-1 with TRBJ2-3; D unclear. The germline gives CDR1 MGHRA, CDR2 YSYEKL. Trimming pared 3 bases from V and 3 bases from J, leaving 4 bases between. This CDR3 has 12 residues. The CDR3 loop is CASSHPTDTQYF. The DNA for the CDR3 is TGCGCCAGCAGCCACCCGACAGATACGCAGTATTTT.

This rearrangement joins TRBV18 to TRBJ2-3, with unresolved D. Trimming shortened V by 0 bases and J by 0 bases, and 10 bases separated the two germline ends. CDR3 size: 16 residues. The germline V gene has CDR1 KGHSH and CDR2 LQKENI. The CDR3 bases are TGTGCCAGCTCACCACCGTGGGTTACTAGCACAGATACGCAGTATTTT. Encoded protein: CASSPPWVTSTDTQYF.

This clone was seen just once. The chain has TRBV10-3 and TRBJ1-1; 7 bases line up with TRBD1. This CDR3 comprises 18 residues. Germline V gives CDR1 ENHRY, CDR2 SYGVKD. Trimming at V came to 0 bases and at J to 2 bases, leaving 12 bases not matched to a gene. The CDR3 here is CAISESLGGRGKNTEAFF. The CDR3 DNA reads as TGTGCCATCAGTGAGTCGTTAGGGGGCAGGGGGAAAAACACTGAAGCTTTCTTT.

This chain links TRBV7-2 with TRBJ1-6, with D tentatively TRBD1 (6 bases). Trimming left V 0 bases short and J 4 bases short, with 16 bases between. The CDR3 spans 18 residues. Per germline, CDR1 SGHTA and CDR2 FQGNSA. The DNA for the CDR3 is TGTGCCAGCAGCTTAGCAGGTGGGGGGCGCCCGTATAATTCACCCCTCCACTTT. It yields the protein CASSLAGGGRPYNSPLHF.

The rearrangement links TRBV6-5 to TRBJ1-6; a possible D gene is TRBD1 (6 bases). Germline V gives CDR1 MNHEY, CDR2 SVGAGI. There are 13 residues in the CDR3. V was trimmed by 8 bases and J by 7 bases, leaving 12 bases between them. The CDR3 bases are TGTGCCAGCTCCAGACAGGAAAATTCACCCCTCCACTTT. It specifies CASSRQENSPLHF.

J is TRBJ1-5 and V is TRBV7-8; D is ambiguous. V was clipped by 0 bases and J by 0 bases, with 12 bases between them. Germline V gene sequence: CDR1 SGHVS, CDR2 FQNEAQ. CDR3 length: 17 amino acids. CDR3 sequence (DNA): TGTGCCAGCAGCTTAGCAGGCGCAGTATATAGCAATCAGCCCCAGCATTTT. It codes for CASSLAGAVYSNQPQHF.

This chain joins TRBV4-2 and TRBJ2-5; 12 bases align to TRBD2. Trimming took 4 bases from V and 3 from J; bases not matched to a gene: 3. This CDR3 spans 15 amino acids. The germline V gene encodes CDR1 LGHNA and CDR2 YNFKEQ. The CDR3 sequence: CASSRRLAGEETQYF. CDR3 DNA: TGTGCCAGCAGCCGTAGACTAGCGGGGGAAGAGACCCAGTACTTC.

The chain couples TRBV19 to TRBJ1-5; D remains ambiguous. V was pared by 7 bases and J by 2 bases, with 18 bases between. Germline V lookup: CDR1 LNHDA, CDR2 SQIVND (reference sequence). The CDR3 contains 16 residues. The CDR3 sequence: CASKESGPRGNQPQHF. The CDR3 DNA sequence: TGTGCCAGTAAAGAAAGTGGCCCGCGGGGCAATCAGCCCCAGCATTTT.

V is TRBV5-4 and J is TRBJ1-2; 10 bases are a match to TRBD1. Trimming at V came to 6 bases and at J to 3 bases, leaving 2 bases not matched to a gene. The CDR3 totals 13 residues. From germline, CDR1 is SGHNT and CDR2 YYREEE (reference sequence). CDR3 bases: TGTGCCAGCATTGGACAGGGGGACTATGGCTACACCTTC. Encoded protein: CASIGQGDYGYTF.

The chain is built from TRBV27 and TRBJ1-2, with D unresolved. The CDR3 has 20 residues. The V end was cut by 0 bases, the J end by 6 bases, with 29 bases between. The V gene's germline CDR1 is MNHEY and CDR2 SMNVEV (reference sequence). CDR3 sequence reads: CASSLSRSDILGGGEHGYTF. CDR3 nucleotides: TGTGCCAGCAGTTTATCGAGATCAGATATCCTAGGTGGTGGGGAGCATGGCTACACCTTC.

The CDR3 is CASSQVPGAYGYTF. The CDR3 DNA sequence: TGTGCCAGCAGCCAGGTCCCAGGGGCATATGGCTACACCTTC. The V and J genes are TRBV4-2 and TRBJ1-2, with TRBD1 as a possible D gene (6 bases). Germline loops: CDR1 LGHNA, CDR2 YNFKEQ. The CDR3 runs to 14 residues. Trimming shortened V by 3 bases and J by 5 bases, and 13 bases separated the two germline ends.

The chain combines TRBV6-6 with TRBJ1-6; weak D call: TRBD1 (5 bases). Trimming removed 4 bases at V and 10 bases at J, with 14 bases between. Per germline, CDR1 MNHNY and CDR2 SVGAGI (reference sequence). CDR3 length equals 14 residues. CDR3: CASSSQTEASPLHF. DNA for the CDR3: TGTGCCAGCAGTTCCCAGACAGAAGCCTCACCCCTCCACTTT.

The V gene is TRBV5-1, the J gene TRBJ2-5; D gene ambiguous. The length of the CDR3 is 14 residues. Trimming shortened V by 1 base and J by 2 bases, and 9 bases separated the two germline ends. Germline lookup yields CDR1 SGHRS and CDR2 YFSETQ. CDR3 sequence: CASSLRPAQETQYF. The DNA of the CDR3 is TGCGCCAGCAGCTTGCGGCCAGCACAAGAGACCCAGTACTTC.

The V gene is TRBV5-1, the J gene TRBJ2-5, with D maybe TRBD2 (7 bases). The CDR3 is 15 residues long. V lost 4 bases to trimming and J lost 6 bases, with 19 bases between them. Germline lookup yields CDR1 SGHRS and CDR2 YFSETQ. The chain's CDR3 is CASSQDGGAAQTQYF. In DNA form, the CDR3 reads TGCGCCAGCAGCCAAGATGGGGGGGCTGCGCAGACCCAGTACTTC. The full variable domain, with the rest looked up from reference TRBV5-1 and TRBJ2-5, is KAGVTQTPRYLIKTRGQQVTLSCSPISGHRSVSWYQQTPGQGLQFLFEYFSETQRNKGNFPGRFSGRQFSNSRSEMNVSTLELGDSALYLCASSQDGGAAQTQYFGPGTRLLVL.

The chain recombines TRBV4-1 with TRBJ2-6, with D maybe TRBD1 (6 bases). CDR3 length: 18 amino acids. V gave up 2 bases and J gave up 0 bases, with 14 bases separating them. Germline CDR1 reads MGHRA; CDR2 reads YSYEKL. CDR3 loop: CASSQTGQLDSGANVLTF. In nucleotides, the CDR3 is TGCGCCAGCAGCCAAACGGGACAACTCGACTCTGGGGCCAACGTCCTGACTTTC.

The chain links TRBV9 to TRBJ2-2, with 10 bases aligning to TRBD2. The germline gives CDR1 SGDLS, CDR2 YYNGEE. Trimming removed 4 bases from V and 5 bases from J; junction bases left unmatched: 5. The CDR3 extends over 15 amino acids. CDR3 sequence reads: CASSFSGGITGELFF. As DNA, the CDR3 is TGTGCCAGCAGCTTTAGCGGGGGGATAACCGGGGAGCTGTTTTTT.

This clone was seen just once. This chain uses TRBV7-6 with TRBJ2-2; D assignment may be TRBD1 or TRBD2 (5 bases each). Trimming stripped 4 bases from V and 6 bases from J, with 15 bases between. The CDR3 is 15 amino acids. CDR1 SGHVS and CDR2 FNYEAQ come from the germline V gene. The CDR3 is CASSSQEARAGELFF. For the CDR3, the DNA is TGTGCCAGCAGCTCACAGGAGGCTAGGGCCGGGGAGCTGTTTTTT.

The chain recombines TRBV5-6 with TRBJ2-1, with 8 bases fitting TRBD1. Looked up from germline, CDR1 is SGHDT and CDR2 is YYEEEE. V shed 7 bases, J shed 6 bases, and the junction held 9 bases outside the gene matches. This CDR3 is built from 14 residues. As DNA, the CDR3 is TGTGCCAGCTGCGGACAGGGTTTTTGCAATGAGCAGTTCTTC. Its protein product is CASCGQGFCNEQFF.

The chain joins TRBV7-8 to TRBJ1-1, with D maybe TRBD1 (5 bases). V lost 7 bases and J 4 bases, leaving 16 bases between the germline ends. Germline CDR1 is SGHVS and CDR2 is FQNEAQ. There are 14 residues in the CDR3. The CDR3 region has the DNA TGTGCCAGCACCATGGGGGGAGCGTCCACTGAAGCTTTCTTT. This codes for CASTMGGASTEAFF.

This chain links TRBV11-3 with TRBJ2-7; D possibly corresponds to TRBD2 (5 bases). The CDR3 has 15 residues. CDR1 and CDR2 (germline): SGHNT, YENEEA. V gave up 4 bases and J gave up 4 bases, with 17 bases separating them. The CDR3 loop reads CASSSPPGKVYEQYV. Written as DNA, the CDR3 is TGTGCCAGCAGCTCCCCCCCGGGGAAAGTATACGAGCAGTACGTC.

The rearrangement links TRBV7-3 to TRBJ2-1; 8 bases map to TRBD2. This CDR3 comprises 16 residues. Germline V CDR1 and CDR2: SGHTA, FQGTGA. V dropped 0 bases and J dropped 6; count of bases not matched to a gene: 7. The CDR3 sequence: CASSLTLSGGFNEQFF. Written as DNA, the CDR3 is TGTGCCAGCAGCTTAACGTTAAGCGGGGGTTTCAATGAGCAGTTCTTC.

This clone was detected only a few times. This chain connects TRBV19 to TRBJ1-1, with D uncertain. The ends were cut back, 3 bases at V and 9 bases at J, with 14 bases in the middle. Germline CDR1 is LNHDA and CDR2 is SQIVND (reference sequence). The CDR3 is made up of 13 amino acids. This CDR3 reads CASSIPSTNQAFF. CDR3 nucleotide sequence: TGTGCCAGTAGTATTCCTTCGACGAATCAAGCTTTCTTT.

This chain joins TRBV14 and TRBJ2-7; 7 bases agree with TRBD2. The ends lost 1 base at V and 6 bases at J; junction bases unmatched: 3. The CDR3 is 13 amino acids. The germline V gene has CDR1 SGHDN and CDR2 FVKESK. DNA for the CDR3: TGTGCCAGCAGCCAAGGCGGGAGAGGCGAGCAGTACGTC. Protein: CASSQGGRGEQYV.

The chain couples TRBV5-1 to TRBJ2-3, with 12 bases that match TRBD2. The CDR3 has 18 residues. Germline values: CDR1 SGHRS, CDR2 YFSETQ. Trimming at V came to 4 bases and at J to 4 bases, leaving 13 bases not matched to a gene. For the CDR3, the DNA is TGCGCCAGCAGCCCCATGGGACTAGCGGGTTCCACGGCAGATACGCAGTATTTT. Its protein product is CASSPMGLAGSTADTQYF.